This passage covers 30 T cell receptor beta chains from one sample sequenced in a study of cytomegalovirus exposure and HLA in healthy donors. The PCR employed 60 Vbeta primers together with 13 Jbeta primers. Some clones are missing from TCRdb's copy, which holds only in-frame ones; the method was immunoSEQ multiplex PCR. The sample holds 150,000 to 160,000 clones, roughly 77% seen once. The sequencing sample was made of PBMCs. The source of these receptors is a man aged 25-40 years in good health and CMV-seropositive.

The rearrangement uses TRBV25-1 and TRBJ1-6; D remains unclear. Germline V gives CDR1 MGHDK, CDR2 SYGVNS. The CDR3 length is 14 residues. V lost 3 bases and J 5 bases, leaving 8 bases between the germline ends. DNA of the CDR3: TGTGCCAGCAGTGACAGAACGAATAATTCACCCCTCCACTTT. Translated, it gives CASSDRTNNSPLHF.

The chain uses TRBV28 and TRBJ1-3; D not certain. This CDR3 spans 14 amino acids. From germline, CDR1 is MDHEN and CDR2 SYDVKM. Between the trimmed V and J ends, which lost 4 bases and 3 bases, there was a span of 10 bases. This CDR3 is CASSSSVIGNTIYF. CDR3 sequence (DNA): TGTGCCAGCAGTTCAAGCGTTATTGGAAACACCATATATTTT.

The V and J genes are TRBV2 and TRBJ2-1; 12 bases align to TRBD2. Germline lookup yields CDR1 SNHLY and CDR2 FYNNEI. The CDR3 contains 15 residues. V was pared by 6 bases and J by 14 bases, with 14 bases of the junction left unmatched. CDR3 DNA sequence: TGTGCCAGCAGCACTAGCGGGGGGACCCCCTCGAGGAAGTTCTTC. Protein sequence: CASSTSGGTPSRKFF. The full variable domain, in which reference TRBV2 and TRBJ2-1 provide the parts outside the CDR3, is EPEVTQTPSHQVTQMGQEVILRCVPISNHLYFYWYRQILGQKVEFLVSFYNNEISEKSEIFDDQFSVERPDGSNFTLKIRSTKLEDSAMYFCASSTSGGTPSRKFFGPGTRLTVL.

The V call is TRBV27, the J call TRBJ1-1; 7 bases line up with TRBD1. With 6 bases clipped from V and 4 bases from J, the junction kept 14 bases outside the gene matches. CDR1 is MNHEY, CDR2 SMNVEV, per germline (reference sequence). This CDR3 spans 16 amino acids. CDR3 sequence (DNA): TGTGCCAGCAGGCAGGGGGACGACAGAGGACGCACTGAAGCTTTCTTT. Protein sequence: CASRQGDDRGRTEAFF.

This clone was recorded only once. V is TRBV2 and J is TRBJ2-1, with D maybe TRBD2 (5 bases). Per the germline V gene, CDR1 is SNHLY and CDR2 is FYNNEI. The CDR3 loop spans 14 amino acids. DNA for the CDR3: TGTGCAAAAGCGGCTCGGGTCTCCTACAATGAGCAGTTCTTC. Translated: CAKAARVSYNEQFF.

The rearrangement links TRBV7-9 to TRBJ1-3, with D uncertain. CDR1 is SEHNR and CDR2 is FQNEAQ in the germline V gene (reference sequence). The CDR3 has 13 amino acids. V dropped 11 bases and J dropped 4 bases, with 15 bases sitting between them. The DNA of the CDR3 is TGTGCCTTTCAGGAGGGAGCCGGAAACACCATATATTTT. The encoded protein is CAFQEGAGNTIYF.

The V gene is TRBV11-2, the J gene TRBJ2-7, with TRBD2 matching over 9 bases. The CDR3 is 15 amino acids. Germline-derived CDR1 and CDR2 are SGHAT and FQNNGV. V dropped 4 bases and J dropped 3; count of bases not matched to a gene: 7. CDR3: CASSSTSGSNYEQYF. The CDR3 DNA reads TGTGCCAGCAGCTCCACTAGCGGGTCCAACTACGAGCAGTACTTC.

This clone was seen repeatedly, ten times or more. V usage is TRBV4-1 and J usage is TRBJ2-3; D is unclear. The CDR3 length is 14 residues. Germline CDR1 MGHRA, CDR2 YSYEKL. V was shortened by 0 bases and J by 2 bases, with 6 bases between the two germline ends. CDR3 in amino acids: CASSQDRNTDTQYF. CDR3 nucleotides: TGCGCCAGCAGCCAAGATAGAAACACAGATACGCAGTATTTT.

The table lists this clone with a count of one. The rearrangement uses TRBV19 and TRBJ2-5; 16 bases fit TRBD2. The CDR3 length is 18 residues. The junction had 11 bases not matched to a gene; V was cut back by 5 bases and J by 5 bases. Germline V gene sequence: CDR1 LNHDA, CDR2 SQIVND (reference sequence). This CDR3 reads CASSEGLAGGPGLETQYF. As DNA, the CDR3 is TGTGCCAGTAGTGAGGGACTAGCGGGAGGGCCGGGTTTGGAGACCCAGTACTTC.

The V call is TRBV28, the J call TRBJ1-5; D not certain. Germline CDR1 and CDR2: MDHEN and SYDVKM. Trimming cost V 7 bases and J 1 base, with 14 bases left between them. The CDR3 contains 15 residues. CDR3 region: CASTSVHGSNQPQHF. DNA of the CDR3: TGTGCCAGCACATCGGTTCACGGGAGCAATCAGCCCCAGCATTTT. Drawing the rest from reference TRBV28 and TRBJ1-5, the complete variable domain is DVKVTQSSRYLVKRTGEKVFLECVQDMDHENMFWYRQDPGLGLRLIYFSYDVKMKEKGDIPEGYSVSREKKERFSLILESASTNQTSMYLCASTSVHGSNQPQHFGDGTRLSIL.

This chain links TRBV29-1 with TRBJ2-7; D gene uncertain. Between the trimmed V and J ends, which lost 6 bases and 0 bases, there was a span of 15 bases. Per the germline V gene, CDR1 is SQVTM and CDR2 is ANQGSEA. The CDR3 is made up of 14 amino acids. The CDR3 sequence: CSVQGVPSSYEQYF. CDR3 in DNA: TGCAGCGTCCAAGGAGTTCCGAGCTCCTACGAGCAGTACTTC.

This rearrangement joins TRBV7-3 to TRBJ2-1, with TRBD2 matching over 11 bases. J gave up 2 bases and V 8 bases, and 8 bases lay outside the gene matches. The CDR3 spans 16 residues. Germline V gives CDR1 SGHTA, CDR2 FQGTGA. Written as DNA, the CDR3 is TGTGCCAGCGCACCGGGGGGACTAGCGGCCTACAATGAGCAGTTCTTC. Its protein product is CASAPGGLAAYNEQFF. The full variable domain, rest sourced from reference TRBV7-3 and TRBJ2-1, is GAGVSQTPSNKVTEKGKYVELRCDPISGHTALYWYRQSLGQGPEFLIYFQGTGAADDSGLPNDRFFAVRPEGSVSTLKIQRTERGDSAVYLCASAPGGLAAYNEQFFGPGTRLTVL.

V is TRBV7-9 and J is TRBJ1-1, with TRBD1 matching 7 bases. The CDR3 loop spans 12 amino acids. V lost 7 bases and J lost 8; bases outside the gene matches: 7. Germline assignment: CDR1 SEHNR and CDR2 FQNEAQ (reference sequence). CDR3 loop: CASTKGAAEAFF. CDR3 DNA sequence: TGTGCCAGCACCAAGGGGGCGGCCGAAGCTTTCTTT.

This chain links TRBV30 with TRBJ2-5; TRBD2 might be the D (7 bases). CDR1 is GTSNPN and CDR2 is SVGIG in the germline V gene (reference sequence). This CDR3 comprises 15 residues. V lost 0 bases to trimming and J lost 4 bases, with 15 bases between them. CDR3 DNA: TGTGCCTGGAGTGTACTCGGGGGGCCCCCAGAGACCCAGTACTTC. Its protein is CAWSVLGGPPETQYF.

The V gene is TRBV5-4, the J gene TRBJ1-2, with a possible D match to TRBD1 (5 bases). The CDR3 consists of 14 residues. CDR1 SGHNT and CDR2 YYREEE come from the germline V gene (reference sequence). The V end was cut by 4 bases, the J end by 4 bases, with 14 bases between. The CDR3 region is CASSKEDRSYGYTF. The CDR3 nucleotides are TGTGCCAGCAGCAAAGAAGACAGATCCTATGGCTACACCTTC.

The chain employs TRBV9 and TRBJ2-7; tentative D call: TRBD1 (5 bases). The ends were cut back, 0 bases at V and 1 base at J, with 11 bases in the middle. The CDR3 runs to 15 residues. Per the germline V gene, CDR1 is SGDLS and CDR2 is YYNGEE. The CDR3 coding sequence is TGTGCCAGCAGCGTAGAAGAAGGGGCATCCTACGAGCAGTACTTC. Translation: CASSVEEGASYEQYF.

J is TRBJ1-2 and V is TRBV29-1; possible D gene TRBD1, 6 bases. Trimming took off 2 bases at V and 4 bases at J, with 14 bases between the two ends. The germline V gene encodes CDR1 SQVTM and CDR2 ANQGSEA. This CDR3 comprises 14 residues. The CDR3 loop reads CSVERAGQSYGYTF. The CDR3 nucleotides are TGCAGCGTTGAAAGGGCCGGACAGAGCTATGGCTACACCTTC.

This sequence joins TRBV18 and TRBJ2-7; unclear D gene. Germline V lookup: CDR1 KGHSH, CDR2 LQKENI. V was clipped by 2 bases and J by 1 base, with 12 bases between them. The CDR3 length is 15 residues. The chain's CDR3 is CASSPGHVRSYEQYF. CDR3 nucleotide sequence: TGTGCCAGCTCACCAGGGCACGTAAGATCCTACGAGCAGTACTTC.

This clone has only one observation. The chain couples TRBV6-6 to TRBJ1-1; D is uncertain. CDR3 length: 12 residues. V lost 6 bases and J lost 6, with 11 bases in between. CDR1 is MNHNY and CDR2 is SVGAGI in the germline V gene (reference sequence). The CDR3 here is CASRVGSAEAFF. CDR3 coding DNA: TGTGCCAGCAGGGTCGGGTCTGCTGAAGCTTTCTTT.

The V and J genes are TRBV6-6 and TRBJ2-7; TRBD2 is a possible D gene (5 bases). Germline V gene lookup returns CDR1 MNHNY and CDR2 SVGAGI (reference sequence). CDR3 size: 12 residues. The V gene lost 6 bases and the J gene lost 2 bases, with 8 bases spanning the gap. The CDR3, as DNA: TGTGCCAGCAGCCCCGGGGCCTACGAGCAGTACTTC. As protein: CASSPGAYEQYF.

Points on this clone: An end of the junction does not agree with germline; a read error may underlie this. This sequence joins TRBV9 and TRBJ1-1, with a tentative D call TRBD1 (5 bases). This CDR3 is built from 15 residues. CDR1 is SGDLS, CDR2 YYNGEE, per germline. The CDR3 sequence: CASGVAGGTNTEAFF. The CDR3 bases are TGTGCCAGCGGCGTAGCGGGGGGGACGAACACTGAAGCTTTCTTT. Drawing the rest from reference TRBV9 and TRBJ1-1, the complete variable domain is DSGVTQTPKHLITATGQRVTLRCSPRSGDLSVYWYQQSLDQGLQFLIQYYNGEERAKGNILERFSAQQFPDLHSELNLSSLELGDSALYFCASGVAGGTNTEAFFGQGTRLTVV.

This clone was seen only a few times. V is TRBV6-5 and J is TRBJ1-1; the D gene is possibly TRBD1 (6 bases). V dropped 6 bases and J dropped 4 bases, with 9 bases sitting between them. Germline V lookup: CDR1 MNHEY, CDR2 SVGAGI. CDR3 size: 12 residues. The CDR3 is CASSTGSTEAFF. CDR3 DNA: TGTGCCAGCAGCACAGGGTCCACTGAAGCTTTCTTT.

The CDR3 sequence is CASSQAQGIGETQYF. In nucleotides, the CDR3 is TGCGCCAGCAGCCAAGCACAGGGGATCGGAGAGACCCAGTACTTC. The V gene is TRBV10-2, the J gene TRBJ2-5, with 7 bases aligning to TRBD1. The germline CDR1 and CDR2 sequences are WSHSY and SAAADI. Losses at the gene ends were 6 bases for V and 4 bases for J; bases not matched to a gene: 11. This CDR3 region has 15 residues.

J is TRBJ1-1 and V is TRBV19; TRBD1 might be the D (5 bases). The CDR3 consists of 12 residues. The germline V gene has CDR1 LNHDA and CDR2 SQIVND (reference sequence). V gave up 4 bases and J gave up 5 bases, with 8 bases separating them. The DNA for the CDR3 is TGTGCCAGTAGTAGGGGGGTGACTGAAGCTTTCTTT. Translated: CASSRGVTEAFF.

The chain couples TRBV5-1 to TRBJ2-5; 9 nucleotides agree with TRBD2. Per germline, CDR1 SGHRS and CDR2 YFSETQ. This CDR3 spans 16 amino acids. After removal of 3 bases from V and 0 bases from J, the junction contained 6 bases not matched to a gene. CDR3 amino acids: CASSSRTSGYQETQYF. The CDR3 nucleotides are TGCGCCAGCAGCTCCAGAACTAGCGGGTACCAAGAGACCCAGTACTTC.

This clone was seen just once. This chain joins TRBV4-2 and TRBJ1-4; 7 nucleotides match TRBD1. V was clipped by 4 bases and J by 3 bases; unmatched bases: 5. The CDR3 has 15 amino acids. From germline, CDR1 is LGHNA and CDR2 YNFKEQ. CDR3 in amino acids: CASSRQQGPNEKLFF. CDR3 DNA: TGTGCCAGCAGCCGCCAACAGGGGCCTAATGAAAAACTGTTTTTT.

In its sample, this clone was seen once. The chain joins TRBV28 to TRBJ2-7; 7 nucleotides line up with TRBD1. This CDR3 has 11 residues. Germline V gene sequence: CDR1 MDHEN, CDR2 SYDVKM. J was trimmed by 7 bases and V by 9 bases; bases with no gene match: 6. In DNA form, the CDR3 reads TGTGCCAGGGAAGGGGGCGGAGAGCAGTACTTC. Translation: CAREGGGEQYF.

The rearrangement links TRBV7-9 to TRBJ2-5, with TRBD2 identical over 12 bases. Germline V gives CDR1 SEHNR, CDR2 FQNEAQ (reference sequence). The CDR3 is made up of 16 amino acids. V lost 5 bases to trimming and J lost 5 bases; unmatched junction nucleotides: 9. CDR3 sequence: CASSPGLAGDRETQYF. CDR3 in DNA: TGTGCCAGCAGCCCGGGACTAGCGGGTGATAGGGAGACCCAGTACTTC.

The chain recombines TRBV27 with TRBJ1-4; the D gene is possibly TRBD1 (6 bases). V was trimmed by 6 bases and J by 7 bases, leaving 15 bases between them. Germline CDR1 MNHEY, CDR2 SMNVEV (reference sequence). There are 14 residues in the CDR3. The CDR3 DNA is TGTGCCAGCAGACCCTCCAGGGGTGCTGAAAAACTGTTTTTT. Amino acid sequence: CASRPSRGAEKLFF.

In its sample, this clone was seen a few times. This sequence joins TRBV15 and TRBJ2-7; TRBD2 agrees at 11 bases. Per germline, CDR1 LNHNV and CDR2 YYDKDF (reference sequence). The CDR3 is made up of 17 amino acids. Germline trimming cut 0 bases from V and 2 bases from J; bases unmatched to any gene: 6. The CDR3 bases are TGTGCCACCAGCAGAGATGTAGTAGCGGGGGGGACCTACGAGCAGTACTTC. Translation: CATSRDVVAGGTYEQYF.